This T cell receptor beta chain was sequenced for a study of T-cell memory formation after mild COVID-19. TCRdb reprocessed the 5' RACE reads via MiXCR and lists one record per CDR3 protein. This repertoire shows 560,000 or so distinct CDR3 sequences, around 16% found once; its top ten account for about 8.1%. The CDR3 consists of 17 residues. Per the germline V gene, CDR1 is MGHRA and CDR2 is YSYEKL. V gave up 6 bases and J gave up 3 bases, with 21 bases separating them. This clonotype was found a few times. The J gene is TRBJ1-5, the V gene TRBV4-1; D gene ambiguous. This TCR came from an adult woman who had mild COVID-19 (a few samples of this study predate the infection). Cell type and time point are not known. The sample was PBMCs or a T cell subset sorted from them (not recorded which). DNA for the CDR3: TGCGCCAGCAGTCCCGCCGCAGCCATTGAGGTCAATCAGCCCCAGCATTTT. This translates into CASSPAAAIEVNQPQHF.